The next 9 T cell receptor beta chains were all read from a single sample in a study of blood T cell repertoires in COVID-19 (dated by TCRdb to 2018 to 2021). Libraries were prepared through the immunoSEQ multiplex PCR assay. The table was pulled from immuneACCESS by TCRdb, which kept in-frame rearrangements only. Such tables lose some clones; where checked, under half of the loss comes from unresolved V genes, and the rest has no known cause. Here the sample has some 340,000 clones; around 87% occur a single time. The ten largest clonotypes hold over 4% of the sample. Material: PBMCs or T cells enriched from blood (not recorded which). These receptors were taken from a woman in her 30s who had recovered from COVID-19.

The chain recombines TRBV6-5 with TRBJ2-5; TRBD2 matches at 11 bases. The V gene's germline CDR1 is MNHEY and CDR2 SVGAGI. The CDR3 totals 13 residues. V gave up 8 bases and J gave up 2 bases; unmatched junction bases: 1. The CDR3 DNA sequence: TGTGCCAGCGGGACTAGCGGTCAAGAGACCCAGTACTTC. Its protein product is CASGTSGQETQYF.

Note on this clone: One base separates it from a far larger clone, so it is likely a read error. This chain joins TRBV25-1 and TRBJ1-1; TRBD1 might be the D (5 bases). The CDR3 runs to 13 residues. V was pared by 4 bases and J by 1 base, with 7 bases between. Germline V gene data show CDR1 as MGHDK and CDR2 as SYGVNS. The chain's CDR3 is CASSVGANTEAFF. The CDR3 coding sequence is TGTGCCAGCAGTGTAGGGGCGAACACTGAAGCTTTCTTT.

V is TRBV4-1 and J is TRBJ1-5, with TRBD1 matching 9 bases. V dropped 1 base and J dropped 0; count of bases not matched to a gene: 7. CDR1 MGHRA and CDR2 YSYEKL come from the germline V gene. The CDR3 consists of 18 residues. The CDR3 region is CASSQAGDRDYSNQPQHF. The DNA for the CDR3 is TGCGCCAGCAGCCAAGCGGGGGACAGGGATTATAGCAATCAGCCCCAGCATTTT.

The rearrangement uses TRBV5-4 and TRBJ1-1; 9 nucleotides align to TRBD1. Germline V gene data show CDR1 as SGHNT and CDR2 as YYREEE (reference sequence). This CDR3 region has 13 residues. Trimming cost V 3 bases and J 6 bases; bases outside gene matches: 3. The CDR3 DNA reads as TGTGCCAGCAGCTCACAGGGGGCCGCTGAAGCTTTCTTT. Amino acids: CASSSQGAAEAFF.

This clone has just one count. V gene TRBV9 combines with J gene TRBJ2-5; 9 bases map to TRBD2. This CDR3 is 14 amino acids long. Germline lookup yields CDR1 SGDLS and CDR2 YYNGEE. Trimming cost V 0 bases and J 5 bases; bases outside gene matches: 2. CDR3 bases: TGTGCCAGCAGCGTAGATAGCGGGGGTGAGACCCAGTACTTC. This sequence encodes CASSVDSGGETQYF.

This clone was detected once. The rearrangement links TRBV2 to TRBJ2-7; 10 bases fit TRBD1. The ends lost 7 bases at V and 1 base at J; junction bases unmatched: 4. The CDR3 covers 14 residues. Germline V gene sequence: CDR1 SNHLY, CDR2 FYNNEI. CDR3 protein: CASTTGQGSYEQYF. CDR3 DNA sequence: TGTGCCAGCACGACGGGACAGGGGTCCTACGAGCAGTACTTC.

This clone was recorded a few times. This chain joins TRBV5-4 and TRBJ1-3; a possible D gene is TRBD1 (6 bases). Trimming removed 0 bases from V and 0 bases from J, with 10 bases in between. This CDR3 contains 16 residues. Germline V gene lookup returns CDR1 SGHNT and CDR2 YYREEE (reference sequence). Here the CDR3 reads CASSLEGVHSGNTIYF. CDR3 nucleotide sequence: TGTGCCAGCAGCTTGGAGGGGGTCCACTCTGGAAACACCATATATTTT.

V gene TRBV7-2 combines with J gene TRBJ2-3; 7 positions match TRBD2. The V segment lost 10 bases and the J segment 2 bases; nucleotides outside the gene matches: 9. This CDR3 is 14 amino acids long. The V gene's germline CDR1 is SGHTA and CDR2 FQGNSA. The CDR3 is CATTWGGDTDTQYF. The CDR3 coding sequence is TGTGCCACCACTTGGGGGGGGGACACAGATACGCAGTATTTT.

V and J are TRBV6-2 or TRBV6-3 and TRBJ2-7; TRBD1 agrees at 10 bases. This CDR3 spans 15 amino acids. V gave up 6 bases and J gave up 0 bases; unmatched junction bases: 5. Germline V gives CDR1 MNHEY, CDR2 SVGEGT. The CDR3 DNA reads TGTGCCAGCAGCCTAAGGGACAGGGGCTCCTACGAGCAGTACTTC. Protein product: CASSLRDRGSYEQYF.